The sequence of this T cell receptor beta chain was determined in a study of blood T cell repertoires in COVID-19. Study-level background: Whether acute or convalescent, the COVID-19 samples came from the United States, Italy and Spain. Sources were T cells, B-cell-depleted T cells, or PBMCs; the material itself was cDNA or gDNA.

Germline values: CDR1 KGHDR, CDR2 SFDVKD. The CDR3 consists of 13 residues. Trimming cost V 9 bases and J 8 bases, with 16 bases left between them. In the authors' workflow: Nucleated cell counts were estimated from reference gene primer amplification. Libraries were prepared by immunoSEQ multiplex PCR; TCRdb keeps only in-frame clonotypes and omits some of them. The V and J calls and the clone size are those of that table, but D and trimming were determined from the DNA. The data contain roughly 140,000 clones, around four fifths of them singletons. Sample: peripheral blood. This TCR was recovered from a woman in her 40s with active or convalescent COVID-19. The rearrangement links TRBV24-1 to TRBJ2-1; the D gene is possibly TRBD2 (7 bases). In DNA form, the CDR3 reads TGTGCCACCGCGGGGGCCAACCGGGATGAGCAGTTCTTC. Its protein is CATAGANRDEQFF.